The next 5 T cell receptor beta chains were all read from a single sample in a study of technical replicates of blood from a few donors. Profiled with immunoSEQ multiplex PCR; TCRdb holds only in-frame clones, not every one. The sample lists 55,000 to 75,000 clones, 91% occurring once. Sequencing was carried out using PBMCs. The origin of the receptors is a human donor in good health. Some clones in this sample may be carry-over from other donors' samples.

This chain uses TRBV9 with TRBJ2-2, with D tentatively TRBD1 (6 bases). Germline lookup yields CDR1 SGDLS and CDR2 YYNGEE. This CDR3 comprises 15 residues. V lost 4 bases and J lost 1, with 11 bases in between. The CDR3 DNA reads TGTGCCAGCAGCTACCGACAGGAGAACACCGGGGAGCTGTTTTTT. This translates into CASSYRQENTGELFF.

The chain joins TRBV11-2 to TRBJ2-1; 8 bases fit TRBD2. This CDR3 is 16 amino acids long. Germline CDR1 and CDR2: SGHAT and FQNNGV. J was trimmed by 9 bases and V by 5 bases; bases with no gene match: 15. The CDR3 sequence is CASSPRGGRTLGEQFF. CDR3 nucleotide sequence: TGTGCCAGCAGCCCACGGGGCGGGAGGACCTTGGGTGAGCAGTTCTTC.

The chain is built from TRBV19 and TRBJ2-7; D ambiguous. Germline-derived CDR1 and CDR2 are LNHDA and SQIVND (reference sequence). There are 15 residues in the CDR3. Trimming stripped 7 bases from V and 2 bases from J, with 18 bases between. The CDR3 spells CASTSTSTKTYEQYF. DNA of the CDR3: TGTGCCAGTACATCCACATCCACGAAGACCTACGAGCAGTACTTC.

This CDR3 reads CASSVADRGLSYGYTF. The CDR3, as DNA: TGTGCCAGCAGCGTAGCGGACAGGGGGCTTAGCTATGGCTACACCTTC. The V call is TRBV9, the J call TRBJ1-2; 11 bases are a match to TRBD1. The CDR3 is made up of 16 amino acids. Germline assignment: CDR1 SGDLS and CDR2 YYNGEE. Trimming removed 0 bases from V and 4 bases from J; junction bases left unmatched: 5.

This clone was seen only a few times. The V gene is TRBV6-6, the J gene TRBJ2-5, with 12 positions matching TRBD2. Germline loops: CDR1 MNHNY, CDR2 SVGAGI (reference sequence). The junction had 4 bases not matched to a gene; V was cut back by 2 bases and J by 3 bases. The CDR3 spans 16 residues. This CDR3 reads CASSYTSGGLKETQYF. Written as DNA, the CDR3 is TGTGCCAGCAGTTACACTAGCGGGGGGCTAAAAGAGACCCAGTACTTC.